Given below is one T cell receptor beta chain in context. The same CDR3 is also encoded by other DNA sequences in this sample. The data were taken from a study of shared clonotypes between healthy human individuals. Using immunoSEQ multiplex PCR, the repertoire was profiled, and TCRdb retains in-frame clones only, with some absent. The table records approximately 2.3 million clones, just over 90% of them present only once. The CDR3 loop spans 15 amino acids. The junction had 3 bases not matched to a gene; V was cut back by 4 bases and J by 0 bases. The germline V gene encodes CDR1 SGHRS and CDR2 YFSETQ.

Sequenced material: naive CD4+ T cells from PBMCs. The subset was: CD45RA+ positively selected. The rearrangement uses TRBV5-1 and TRBJ1-3, with TRBD1 matching 8 bases. The sequence derives from a man younger than 35 in good health. Some clones in this sample may be carry-over from other donors' samples. For the CDR3, the DNA is TGCGCCAGCAGCCTAGACAGGGGCTCTGGAAACACCATATATTTT. Translated, it gives CASSLDRGSGNTIYF.